The rows below give T cell receptor beta chains drawn from one sample of a study of chemoradiotherapy in HPV16-positive cancers. Repertoires were generated with immunoSEQ multiplex PCR, while TCRdb's copy carries only in-frame clones and drops some. In the table there are 9,000 to 15,000 clones, roughly 78% of which are singletons. Collection of the sample occurred from a patient who underwent chemoradiotherapy. The receptor set was obtained from a human donor with HPV-associated anogenital cancer. Both conserved end residues are part of each CDR3. The order of the fields is V gene, clone size, D gene, J gene, CDR3 DNA, CDR3 protein. A D gene is named only where the DNA matches it firmly. A row's size may be missing; if present it is once, few, many or a size class.

>TRBV25-1|few|-|TRBJ1-1
TGTGCCAGCAGTGAACGGCAAGGGTCTAGGGTGGCTTTCTTT
CASSERQGSRVAFF
>TRBV19|once|-|TRBJ2-4
TGTGCCAGTAGTGGACAGAACAAAAACATTCAGTACTTC
CASSGQNKNIQYF
>TRBV9|-|-|TRBJ1-1
TGTGCCAGCAGCGTAGGGGGGGACACTGAAGCTTTCTTT
CASSVGGDTEAFF
>TRBV7-3|-|TRBD2|TRBJ2-3
TGTGCCAGCAGCTTTACTAGCGGGGGGTCAGATACGCAGTATTTT
CASSFTSGGSDTQYF
>TRBV4-2|once|TRBD1|TRBJ1-2
TGTGCCAGCAGCCAAGGTCCCTTACAGGGGGCTAACTATGGCTACACCTTC
CASSQGPLQGANYGYTF
>TRBV15|-|-|TRBJ1-1
TGTGCCACCAGCCAGACAAGGTACACTGAAGCTTTCTTT
CATSQTRYTEAFF
>TRBV4-3|-|-|TRBJ2-1
TGCGCCAGCAGTCGGGGCGCCCAGTATTCTAATGAGCAGTTCTTC
CASSRGAQYSNEQFF
>TRBV25-1|-|TRBD1|TRBJ2-1
TGTGCCAGCAGAGATGACAGGGGGTTTGCTAATGAGCAGTTCTTC
CASRDDRGFANEQFF
>TRBV7-3|few|TRBD1|TRBJ1-1
TGTGCCAGCAGCCGAGGACAGGGGAACACTGAAGCTTTCTTT
CASSRGQGNTEAFF
>TRBV7-8|-|-|TRBJ2-7
TGTGCCAGCAGCTTATTGGTGTCCTACGAGCAGTACTTC
CASSLLVSYEQYF
>TRBV5-6|-|-|TRBJ1-4
TGTGCCAGCAGCTTGGGGGGCAGCCTGGTTTTT
CASSLGGSLVF
>TRBV5-1|-|TRBD2|TRBJ2-1
TGCGCCAGCAGCTTGGTGGCCGGCGGGGGTTATGAGCAGTTCTTC
CASSLVAGGGYEQFF
>TRBV6-7|-|-|TRBJ2-3
TGTGCCAGCAGAGGGGGAGATACGCAGTATTTT
CASRGGDTQYF
>TRBV2|-|-|TRBJ2-3
TGTGCCAGCAAGGATTACGGACAAGGCACAGATACGCAGTATTTT
CASKDYGQGTDTQYF
>TRBV7-2|-|TRBD2|TRBJ2-1
TGTGCCAGCAGCTTATCAGCGGGGGGACGTTGGAATGAGCAGTTCTTC
CASSLSAGGRWNEQFF
>TRBV28|-|-|TRBJ1-1
TGTGCCAGCAGTTTAGCCCGGACAGCTTTCTTT
CASSLARTAFF
>TRBV12-5|-|TRBD1|TRBJ2-4
TGTGCTAGTGGTTGGGCCACCGGGACAGGGCTTCTAGCCAAAAACATTCAGTACTTC
CASGWATGTGLLAKNIQYF
>TRBV6-1|once|-|TRBJ1-4
TGTGCCAGCAGTGAAGCGCTTCACAGGAATGAAAAACTGTTTTTT
CASSEALHRNEKLFF
>TRBV7-2|once|-|TRBJ1-4
TGTGCCAGCAGCTTAGGTTCAGGCCCCGATGGTGAAAAACTGTTTTTT
CASSLGSGPDGEKLFF
>TRBV7-3|-|-|TRBJ2-5
TGTGCCAGCAGCTTAGGCGAGCGAGAGACCCAGTACTTC
CASSLGERETQYF
>TRBV19|-|TRBD1|TRBJ1-4
TGTGCCAGTACCGCCGGAGGGGGCAAACTGTTTTTT
CASTAGGGKLFF
>TRBV4-1|-|TRBD2|TRBJ2-1
TGCGCCAGCAGCCCCGGACTAGCGGGGGGGCCCCTCAATGAGCAGTTCTTC
CASSPGLAGGPLNEQFF
>TRBV27|-|TRBD1|TRBJ1-1
TGTGCCAGCAGTCCAGGGGGAAGAGGGTACACTGAAGCTTTCTTT
CASSPGGRGYTEAFF
>TRBV9|-|-|TRBJ2-1
TGTGCCAGCAGCGTAGGTTATTCCTACAATGAGCAGTTCTTC
CASSVGYSYNEQFF
>TRBV6-5|-|TRBD1|TRBJ1-1
TGTGCCAGCAGACGGACAGGGGCGAACACTGAAGCTTTCTTT
CASRRTGANTEAFF
>TRBV2|-|TRBD1|TRBJ2-3
TGTGCCAGCACTACCGGGACAGGGATTACAGATACGCAGTATTTT
CASTTGTGITDTQYF
>TRBV5-1|-|-|TRBJ1-2
TGCGCCAGCAGCTTGGGAGTTACTAACTATGGCTACACCTTC
CASSLGVTNYGYTF
>TRBV7-9|-|-|TRBJ2-1
TGTGCCAGCAGCTTGGACAGCTCCTGGGAGCAGTTCTTC
CASSLDSSWEQFF
>TRBV30|few|-|TRBJ2-5
TGTGCCTGGAGTGTAAAGACTTGGGCTAGCGAAGAGACCCAGTACTTC
CAWSVKTWASEETQYF
>TRBV11-1|-|-|TRBJ1-1
TGTGCCAGCAGCTCGATTACAGGGATCACTGAAGCTTTCTTT
CASSSITGITEAFF
>TRBV9|few|TRBD2|TRBJ2-1
TGTGCCAGCAGCGTAGGAGCGGGGGAAGCCTACAATGAGCAGTTCTTC
CASSVGAGEAYNEQFF
>TRBV4-1|few|-|TRBJ1-5
TGCGCCAGCAGCCAGGACGGCGGCTTGGGCAATCAGCCCCAGCATTTT
CASSQDGGLGNQPQHF
>TRBV6-5|-|-|TRBJ1-2
TGTGCCAGCAGTTACTCGATCGGCCAGGGTAGCGATGGCTACACCTTC
CASSYSIGQGSDGYTF
>TRBV30|-|-|TRBJ1-1
TGTGCCTGGAGTCGATCCTACGGTGAGGCTTTCTTT
CAWSRSYGEAFF
>TRBV27|-|TRBD1|TRBJ1-5
TGTGCCAGCAGTGCCCGACAGGGACGACGGGCTCAGCCCCAGCATTTT
CASSARQGRRAQPQHF
>TRBV11-2|-|-|TRBJ2-7
TGTGCCAGCAGCTTATTGGGCGAGCAGTACTTC
CASSLLGEQYF
>TRBV5-1|-|TRBD1|TRBJ1-4
TGCGCCAGCAGTGACCCCGGGACAGTTAATGAAAAACTGTTTTTT
CASSDPGTVNEKLFF
>TRBV5-4|-|TRBD2|TRBJ2-1
TGTGCCAGCAGCCAGGGACTAGCCTTATACAATGAGCAGTTCTTC
CASSQGLALYNEQFF
>TRBV9|few|-|TRBJ2-3
TGTGCCAGCAGCTCAAGACCGGACAGTTCCCGCACAGATACGCAGTATTTT
CASSSRPDSSRTDTQYF
>TRBV18|-|-|TRBJ2-3
TGTGCCAGCTCACCACAGGGGGGGGCATGGACAGATACGCAGTATTTT
CASSPQGGAWTDTQYF
>TRBV19|once|TRBD1|TRBJ2-3
TGTGCCAGTAGTACCGGGACAGGGATGGGGGATACGCAGTATTTT
CASSTGTGMGDTQYF
>TRBV11-3|few|TRBD1|TRBJ2-3
TGTGCCAGCAGCAAGCCGGGACAGGGAAGAGATACGCAGTATTTT
CASSKPGQGRDTQYF
>TRBV6-4|-|TRBD2|TRBJ2-3
TGTGCCAGCAGTGAGTCGGCTAGCGGGGGACCCACAGATACGCAGTATTTT
CASSESASGGPTDTQYF
>TRBV18|-|TRBD1|TRBJ2-3
TGTGCCAGCTCTCCGGACAGGGGGGGGCAGTATTTT
CASSPDRGGQYF